The rows below give T cell receptor beta chains drawn from one sample of a study of blood T cell repertoires in COVID-19. Sequencing was performed with immunoSEQ multiplex PCR; in TCRdb, only in-frame clones are kept and a portion is missing. Of some 250,000 clones detected, over 70% appear once; the ten largest clones hold over 3%. The sample consisted of peripheral blood. These receptors came from a woman of 80 years or more with acute or convalescent COVID-19. CDR3s include the opening cysteine and the closing phenylalanine or tryptophan. The order of the fields is CDR3 length, J gene, D gene, clone size, V gene, CDR3 protein, CDR3 DNA. The D gene is left open where the match is weak. Part of the rows lack a size; the others show once, few, many or a class for expanded clones.

cdr3_length: 14; j_call: TRBJ1-2; d_call: NA; clone_size: NA; v_call: TRBV5-4; cdr3_aa: CASSFGTESYGYTF; cdr3_nt: TGTGCCAGCAGCTTCGGAACAGAGAGCTATGGCTACACCTTC
cdr3_length: 21; j_call: TRBJ1-3; d_call: TRBD1; clone_size: NA; v_call: TRBV12-5; cdr3_aa: CASGTTRPGGLTTRSGNTIYF; cdr3_nt: TGTGCTAGTGGCACAACCCGACCAGGGGGCCTAACCACTCGCTCTGGAAACACCATATATTTT
cdr3_length: 12; j_call: TRBJ1-5; d_call: NA; clone_size: NA; v_call: TRBV5-4; cdr3_aa: CASSLAGGPQHF; cdr3_nt: TGTGCCAGCAGCTTGGCCGGGGGGCCCCAGCATTTT
cdr3_length: 9; j_call: TRBJ1-2; d_call: NA; clone_size: once; v_call: TRBV20-1; cdr3_aa: CSARVGGAF; cdr3_nt: TGCAGTGCTAGAGTAGGGGGTGCCTTC
cdr3_length: 16; j_call: TRBJ1-2; d_call: NA; clone_size: NA; v_call: TRBV5-1; cdr3_aa: CASSLQVGGQNYGYTF; cdr3_nt: TGCGCCAGCAGCTTGCAAGTGGGGGGTCAGAACTATGGCTACACCTTC
cdr3_length: 17; j_call: TRBJ2-6; d_call: NA; clone_size: few; v_call: TRBV3-1/TRBV3-2; cdr3_aa: CASSQLTGLSGANVLTF; cdr3_nt: TGTGCCAGCAGCCAATTGACAGGACTCTCTGGGGCCAACGTCCTGACTTTC
cdr3_length: 14; j_call: TRBJ1-2; d_call: TRBD1; clone_size: many; v_call: TRBV5-1; cdr3_aa: CASSLEGGDHGYTF; cdr3_nt: TGCGCCAGCAGCTTGGAAGGGGGCGATCATGGCTACACCTTC
cdr3_length: 15; j_call: TRBJ2-7; d_call: TRBD2; clone_size: NA; v_call: TRBV5-1; cdr3_aa: CASSSGLANSYEQYF; cdr3_nt: TGCGCCAGCAGCTCTGGACTAGCGAATTCCTACGAGCAGTACTTC
cdr3_length: 16; j_call: TRBJ2-7; d_call: TRBD2; clone_size: NA; v_call: TRBV6-1; cdr3_aa: CASSEFERGFSYEQYF; cdr3_nt: TGTGCCAGCAGTGAATTCGAGCGGGGTTTTTCCTACGAGCAGTACTTC
cdr3_length: 16; j_call: TRBJ2-2; d_call: NA; clone_size: NA; v_call: TRBV19; cdr3_aa: CASSIVSQANTGELFF; cdr3_nt: TGTGCCAGTAGTATAGTTTCCCAGGCCAACACCGGGGAGCTGTTTTTT
cdr3_length: 17; j_call: TRBJ2-7; d_call: TRBD1; clone_size: once; v_call: TRBV6-4; cdr3_aa: CASSGGLRQGSSYEQYF; cdr3_nt: TGTGCCAGCAGTGGGGGATTGCGACAGGGAAGCTCCTACGAGCAGTACTTC
cdr3_length: 15; j_call: TRBJ1-4; d_call: TRBD1; clone_size: NA; v_call: TRBV2; cdr3_aa: CASSAIGTENEKLFF; cdr3_nt: TGTGCCAGCAGCGCCATCGGGACAGAGAATGAAAAACTGTTTTTT
cdr3_length: 14; j_call: TRBJ1-1; d_call: TRBD1; clone_size: NA; v_call: TRBV5-3; cdr3_aa: CARIFGQGDTEAFF; cdr3_nt: TGTGCCAGAATTTTCGGACAGGGAGACACTGAAGCTTTCTTT
cdr3_length: 14; j_call: TRBJ1-4; d_call: NA; clone_size: NA; v_call: TRBV5-1; cdr3_aa: CASSADTTNEKLFF; cdr3_nt: TGCGCCAGCAGCGCGGACACCACTAATGAAAAACTGTTTTTT
cdr3_length: 15; j_call: TRBJ1-2; d_call: NA; clone_size: NA; v_call: TRBV6-6; cdr3_aa: CASSYKETADYGYTF; cdr3_nt: TGTGCCAGCAGTTACAAGGAGACAGCCGACTATGGCTACACCTTC
cdr3_length: 18; j_call: TRBJ2-3; d_call: TRBD2; clone_size: few; v_call: TRBV29-1; cdr3_aa: CSARRASGGDLSTDTQYF; cdr3_nt: TGCAGCGCCCGGAGGGCTAGCGGGGGGGATCTGTCCACAGATACGCAGTATTTT
cdr3_length: 14; j_call: TRBJ1-2; d_call: NA; clone_size: few; v_call: TRBV7-9; cdr3_aa: CASSAPGRVYGYTF; cdr3_nt: TGTGCCAGCAGCGCTCCTGGCAGGGTCTATGGCTACACCTTC
cdr3_length: 18; j_call: TRBJ2-3; d_call: TRBD2; clone_size: NA; v_call: TRBV19; cdr3_aa: CASSPPGGLRASADTQYF; cdr3_nt: TGTGCCAGTAGTCCCCCCGGGGGGTTGCGGGCTTCAGCAGATACGCAGTATTTT
cdr3_length: 14; j_call: TRBJ2-5; d_call: NA; clone_size: few; v_call: TRBV6-1; cdr3_aa: CASSEGGGAETQYF; cdr3_nt: TGTGCCAGCAGTGAGGGGGGGGGCGCAGAGACCCAGTACTTC
cdr3_length: 13; j_call: TRBJ2-7; d_call: NA; clone_size: NA; v_call: TRBV12-3/TRBV12-4; cdr3_aa: CASRSTGKDEQYF; cdr3_nt: TGTGCCAGCAGATCGACAGGAAAGGACGAGCAGTACTTC